The present TCR beta chain was sequenced within a study of low-dose radiotherapy and immunotherapy resistance in tumors. Study details: Dosing of intravenous cyclophosphamide at 200 mg/m2 occurred every two weeks and took place one day prior to radiation and immunotherapy.

Priming of first-strand cDNA relied on TRAV- and TRBV-specific primers (covering alpha and beta chains). A roughly 22-cycle PCR with a constant-region primer and V-primer adapter amplified TCRs. Amplification of isolated mRNA was accomplished via in vitro transcription. One entry per CDR3 protein, called by TCRdb with MiXCR from the reads. The sample includes some 100,000 distinct CDR3 sequences, about 20% seen only once; the top ten take about 13%. Germline CDR1 and CDR2: SGHRS and YFSETQ. This CDR3 has 15 amino acids. V dropped 2 bases and J dropped 5 bases, with 17 bases sitting between them. This clonotype was observed many times. The time point here: after trial treatment. Specified treatment: LDRT plus nivolumab, ipilimumab, low-dose cyclophosphamide and aspirin (RACIN trial). The study gave donors nivolumab, ipilimumab, aspirin, low-dose cyclophosphamide and low-dose radiotherapy.

V and J are TRBV5-1 and TRBJ2-7; D ambiguous. The starting material was PBMCs, obtained after low-dose radiotherapy plus immunotherapy. The sequence was obtained from a female donor with ovarian cancer. The CDR3 DNA reads as TGCGCCAGCAGCTTATCGTCTCCCGGTGTAGACGAGCAGTACTTC. Translation gives CASSLSSPGVDEQYF.